These T cell receptor beta chains were read from a single sample in a study of T-cell memory formation after mild COVID-19. TCRdb re-analysed the 5' RACE reads in MiXCR, keeping a single row per CDR3 protein. The sample holds 250,000 to 350,000 distinct CDR3 sequences, around 16% seen once. The sequencing sample was made of PBMCs or a T cell subset sorted from them (not recorded which). Receptors originate from a man aged 18 to 29 who had mild COVID-19 (a few samples of this study predate the infection). Cell type and time point are not known. Both conserved end residues are part of each CDR3. A D gene is named only where the DNA matches it firmly. The size entry is marked missing in some rows and otherwise reads once, few, many or a size class.

D	V	size	J	DNA	CDR3
TRBD1	TRBV29-1	-	TRBJ2-1	TGCAGCGTTGAAGCTAGGGACAGGGCGTACAATGAGCAGTTCTTC	CSVEARDRAYNEQFF
-	TRBV29-1	-	TRBJ1-1	TGCAGCGTTGGACAGGTGGCGGCGAACACTGAAGCTTTCTTT	CSVGQVAANTEAFF
-	TRBV7-2	few	TRBJ1-2	TGTGCCAGCAGCCCGGCAGGCGCCTATGGCTACACCTTC	CASSPAGAYGYTF
TRBD1	TRBV7-9	-	TRBJ1-1	TGTGCCAGCAGCTCACCGGGACAGGGGGCCTTTGAAGCTTTCTTT	CASSSPGQGAFEAFF
-	TRBV9	-	TRBJ2-5	TGTGCCAGCAGCGTCATCTCCCAAGAGACCCAGTACTTC	CASSVISQETQYF
-	TRBV29-1	-	TRBJ2-7	TGCAGCGTGGCCGGGACACCCGACGACTCCTACGAGCAGTACTTC	CSVAGTPDDSYEQYF
TRBD1	TRBV5-1	-	TRBJ2-1	TGCGCCAGCAGCCCCGGGACAGGGGGTCTCGTTGAGCAGTTCTTC	CASSPGTGGLVEQFF
-	TRBV20-1	many	TRBJ1-2	TGCAGTGCTGCCGAGATTACGGCACGCTACACCTTC	CSAAEITARYTF
-	TRBV29-1	-	TRBJ2-1	TGCAGCGCCTTTTCAGGGGCCGCCTACAATGAGCAGTTCTTC	CSAFSGAAYNEQFF
-	TRBV4-1	-	TRBJ2-4	TGCGCCAGCAGCCAAGAAATCGAAAACATTCAGTACTTC	CASSQEIENIQYF
-	TRBV30	-	TRBJ2-1	TGTGCCTGGAGCGCCCTCATCCTGGGCGAGCAGTTCTTC	CAWSALILGEQFF
TRBD2	TRBV20-1	-	TRBJ2-3	TGCAGTGCTGTGAGCGGGGTCACAGATACGCAGTATTTT	CSAVSGVTDTQYF
TRBD1	TRBV15	-	TRBJ2-6	TGTGCCACCAGCAGAGATAGGACAGGGGGCAGCTCTGGGGCCAACGTCCTGACTTTC	CATSRDRTGGSSGANVLTF
TRBD2	TRBV4-2	-	TRBJ2-5	TGTGCCAGCAGCCAAGAAGGACTAGCGGGGGGAATGCGCCAAGAGACCCAGTACTTC	CASSQEGLAGGMRQETQYF
TRBD2	TRBV27	-	TRBJ2-5	TGTGCCAGCAGTCCCGGGGGGGCCGGCGCGACCCAGTACTTC	CASSPGGAGATQYF
-	TRBV6-1	few	TRBJ2-7	TGTGCCAGCAGTGAAGCGACAGGGAGGCCCGAGCAGTACTTC	CASSEATGRPEQYF
TRBD1	TRBV20-1	few	TRBJ2-1	TGCAGTGCTAGAGATAGAGGGACAGGGGGGAATGAGCAGTTCTTC	CSARDRGTGGNEQFF
TRBD1	TRBV4-3	-	TRBJ1-2	TGCGCCAGCAGCCAGCTAAAAACAGGGGGGGATGGCTACACCTTC	CASSQLKTGGDGYTF
-	TRBV7-2	few	TRBJ2-3	TGTGCCAGCAGCTCGGGACTCCCAGATACGCAGTATTTT	CASSSGLPDTQYF
-	TRBV14	-	TRBJ1-1	TGTGCCAGCAGCCAAGGCCATGGTGGTCACACTGAAGCTTTCTTT	CASSQGHGGHTEAFF
TRBD1	TRBV20-1	few	TRBJ1-5	TGCAGTGCTAGAGATCAGGGGGCGGACAATCAGCCCCAGCATTTT	CSARDQGADNQPQHF
-	TRBV7-2	-	TRBJ1-5	TGTGCCAGCAGCTTAGCATGGAATCAGCCCCAGCATTTT	CASSLAWNQPQHF
-	TRBV18	few	TRBJ1-1	TGTGCCAGCTCAGACAGTACTATGAACACTGAAGCTTTCTTT	CASSDSTMNTEAFF
-	TRBV4-1	few	TRBJ2-3	TGCGCCAGCAGCCAAGAATTGACCGGAGATACGCAGTATTTT	CASSQELTGDTQYF
-	TRBV5-1	-	TRBJ1-2	TGCGCCAGCAGCTTGGAGGGCAGCGAATATGGCTACACCTTC	CASSLEGSEYGYTF
TRBD1	TRBV12-3/TRBV12-4	-	TRBJ1-1	TGTGCCAGCACCGGACAGGCCACTGAAGCTTTCTTT	CASTGQATEAFF